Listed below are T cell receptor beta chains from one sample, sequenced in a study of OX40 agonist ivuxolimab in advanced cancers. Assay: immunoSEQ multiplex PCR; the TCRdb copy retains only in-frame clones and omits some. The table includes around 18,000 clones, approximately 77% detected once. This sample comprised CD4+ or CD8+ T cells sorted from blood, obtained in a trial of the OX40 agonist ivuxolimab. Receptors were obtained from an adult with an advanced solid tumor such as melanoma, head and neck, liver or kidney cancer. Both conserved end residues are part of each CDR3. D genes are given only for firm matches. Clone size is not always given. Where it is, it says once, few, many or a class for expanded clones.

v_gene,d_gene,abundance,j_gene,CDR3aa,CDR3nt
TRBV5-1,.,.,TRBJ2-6,CASSLAQGLSGANVLTF,TGCGCCAGCAGCTTGGCGCAGGGGCTTTCTGGGGCCAACGTCCTGACTTTC
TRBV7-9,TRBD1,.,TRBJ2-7,CASSLGTAYEQYF,TGTGCCAGCAGCTTGGGGACAGCCTACGAGCAGTACTTC
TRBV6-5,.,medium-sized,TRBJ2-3,CASSYSPGAFTDTQYF,TGTGCCAGCAGTTACTCGCCGGGGGCCTTCACAGATACGCAGTATTTT
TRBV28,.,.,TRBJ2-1,CASSPLGDLGNNEQFF,TGTGCCAGCAGTCCCCTAGGTGATTTAGGAAACAATGAGCAGTTCTTC
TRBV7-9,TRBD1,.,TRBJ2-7,CASSLQGAYEQYF,TGTGCCAGCAGCTTGCAGGGGGCCTACGAGCAGTACTTC
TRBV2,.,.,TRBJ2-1,CASSEAPGSSYNEQFF,TGTGCCAGCAGTGAAGCGCCGGGGAGCTCCTACAATGAGCAGTTCTTC
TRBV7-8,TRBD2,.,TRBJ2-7,CASSFGTSGAYEQYF,TGTGCCAGCAGCTTCGGGACTAGCGGGGCGTACGAGCAGTACTTC
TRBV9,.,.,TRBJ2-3,CASSVAWDGGTDAQYF,TGTGCCAGCAGCGTAGCTTGGGATGGGGGCACAGATGCGCAGTATTTT
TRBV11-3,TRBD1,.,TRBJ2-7,CASSYDRERDEQYF,TGTGCCAGCAGCTACGACAGGGAGAGGGACGAGCAGTACTTC
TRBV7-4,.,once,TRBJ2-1,CASSLAGGWGLSNEQFF,TGTGCCAGCAGCTTAGCCGGTGGTTGGGGATTGAGCAATGAGCAGTTCTTC
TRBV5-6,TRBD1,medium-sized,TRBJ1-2,CASSIAGTAQHWGYTF,TGTGCCAGCAGCATAGCCGGGACAGCTCAGCATTGGGGCTACACCTTC
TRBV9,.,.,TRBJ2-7,CASSVEIGAYEQYF,TGTGCCAGCAGCGTAGAAATAGGAGCCTACGAGCAGTACTTC
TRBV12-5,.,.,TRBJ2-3,CASGSADRTDTQYF,TGCGCTAGTGGTTCTGCCGACAGGACAGATACGCAGTATTTT
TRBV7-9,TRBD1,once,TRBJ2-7,CASSKKQGAQGEQYF,TGTGCCAGCAGTAAGAAACAGGGGGCGCAGGGCGAGCAGTACTTC
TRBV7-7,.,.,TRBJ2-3,CASSLAPGSGDTQYF,TGTGCTAGCAGCTTAGCGCCGGGGTCGGGAGATACGCAGTATTTT
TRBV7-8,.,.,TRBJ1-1,CASSSITENTEAFF,TGTGCCAGCAGCTCGATAACAGAGAACACTGAAGCTTTCTTT
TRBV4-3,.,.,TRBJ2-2,CASSQERPSEYVGELFF,TGCGCCAGCAGCCAAGAGAGACCATCAGAGTATGTCGGGGAGCTGTTTTTT
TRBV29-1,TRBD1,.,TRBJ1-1,CSVEQGATEAFF,TGCAGCGTTGAACAGGGGGCCACTGAAGCTTTCTTT
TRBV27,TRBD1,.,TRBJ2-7,CASRTDRGLRLEQYF,TGTGCCAGCAGAACTGACAGGGGCCTAAGGTTAGAGCAGTACTTC
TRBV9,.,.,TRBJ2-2,CASSVSHHTGELFF,TGTGCCAGCAGCGTTTCACATCACACCGGGGAGCTGTTTTTT
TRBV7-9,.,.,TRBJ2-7,CASSLAVGIYEQYF,TGTGCCAGCAGCTTAGCGGTGGGAATTTACGAGCAGTACTTC
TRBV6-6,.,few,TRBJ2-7,CASSYAAYEQYF,TGTGCCAGCAGTTACGCGGCCTACGAGCAGTACTTC
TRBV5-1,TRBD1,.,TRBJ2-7,CASSLGSGGTGKFHEQYF,TGCGCCAGCAGCTTGGGGTCCGGCGGGACAGGGAAATTCCACGAGCAGTACTTC
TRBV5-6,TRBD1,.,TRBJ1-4,CASGRGFRQGNEKLFF,TGTGCCAGTGGCCGGGGTTTTAGACAGGGAAACGAAAAACTGTTTTTT
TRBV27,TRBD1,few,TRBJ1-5,CASSPLPGTGAIYSNQPQHF,TGTGCCAGCAGCCCTCTTCCCGGGACAGGGGCCATCTATAGCAATCAGCCCCAGCATTTT
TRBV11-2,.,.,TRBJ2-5,CASSSKQGRQETQYF,TGTGCCAGCAGCTCTAAACAGGGAAGGCAAGAGACCCAGTACTTC
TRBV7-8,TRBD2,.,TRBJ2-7,CASSLDLRGAYEQYF,TGTGCCAGCAGCTTAGATCTGCGGGGGGCCTACGAGCAGTACTTC
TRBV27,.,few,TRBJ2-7,CATRAFGNEQYF,TGTGCCACCCGGGCTTTTGGGAACGAGCAGTACTTC
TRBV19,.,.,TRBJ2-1,CASSMKIQGLGEQFF,TGTGCCAGTAGTATGAAGATCCAGGGTTTGGGTGAGCAGTTCTTC
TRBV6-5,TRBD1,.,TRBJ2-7,CASSYGTGYEQYF,TGTGCCAGCAGTTACGGGACAGGGTACGAGCAGTACTTC
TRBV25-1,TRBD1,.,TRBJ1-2,CASRGPALQGYYGYTF,TGTGCCAGCAGGGGACCCGCCCTACAGGGGTATTATGGCTACACCTTC
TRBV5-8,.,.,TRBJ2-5,CASSRDRAWETQYF,TGTGCCAGCAGCCGCGACAGAGCTTGGGAGACCCAGTACTTC
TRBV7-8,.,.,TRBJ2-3,CASSLEPGSLTDTQYF,TGTGCCAGCAGCTTAGAACCGGGCTCGCTCACAGATACGCAGTATTTT
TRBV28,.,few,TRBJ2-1,CASSLQGTYNEQFF,TGTGCCAGCAGTTTGCAGGGGACCTACAATGAGCAGTTCTTC
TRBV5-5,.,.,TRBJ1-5,CASSLMGAARNQPQHF,TGTGCCAGCAGCTTGATGGGAGCTGCCCGGAATCAGCCCCAGCATTTT
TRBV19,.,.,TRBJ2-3,CASSIVGGRGTDTQYF,TGTGCCAGTAGTATAGTCGGGGGTCGCGGCACAGATACGCAGTATTTT
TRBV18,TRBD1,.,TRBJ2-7,CASSPGQGFYEQYF,TGTGCCAGCTCCCCGGGACAGGGGTTCTACGAGCAGTACTTC
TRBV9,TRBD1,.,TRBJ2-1,CASSVADRGSEQFF,TGTGCCAGCAGCGTAGCCGACAGGGGTTCCGAGCAGTTCTTC
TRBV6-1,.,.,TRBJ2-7,CASRSGPWEDEQYF,TGTGCCAGCAGAAGTGGGCCATGGGAGGACGAGCAGTACTTC